This entry features one TCR beta chain sequence. Antigen specificity is unknown. Trimming cost V 2 bases and J 4 bases, with 8 bases left between them. CDR1 is MNHEY and CDR2 is SVGAGI in the germline V gene. The CDR3 is 13 residues long. The primer mix had 60 Vbeta and 13 Jbeta primers. Original handling: Counted up in a later analysis, unique TCR beta chains came to some 75 million, with 9.5 million to 13 million shared. This table comes from immunoSEQ multiplex PCR, and its TCRdb copy is limited to in-frame clones, with some not included. The DNA was the basis for D and trimming; V, J and clone size are from that table. This sample has about 160,000 clones, with roughly 78% found just once. The sample originates from a study of cytomegalovirus exposure and HLA in healthy donors. Whole-study results and caveats: It was assumed in the presence/absence analyses that sequencing depth was roughly uniform across donors. There were a few CMV-associated chains whose specificity for CMV antigens was confirmed in vitro.

The sequence was obtained from a man in his forties or fifties in good health and CMV-seropositive. The sequencing input was PBMCs. This chain uses TRBV6-5 with TRBJ1-1; D perhaps matches TRBD1 (6 bases). CDR3 residues: CASSYNRATEAFF. The CDR3 bases are TGTGCCAGCAGTTACAACAGGGCCACTGAAGCTTTCTTT.